This passage covers 32 T cell receptor beta chains from one sample sequenced in a study of response to subunit inactivated influenza vaccine. MiXCR, run by TCRdb on the RT-PCR reads, gives a single entry per CDR3 protein. The sample has almost 250,000 distinct CDR3 sequences, 12% seen once; the top ten hold about 8%. The source material was non-naive T cells sorted from PBMCs, sampled around 15 days before vaccination. The receptors were sampled from a man between 45 and 60 years old who received an inactivated influenza vaccine.

This clonotype was found a few times. This chain uses TRBV11-2 with TRBJ2-2; possibly TRBD2 for D (6 bases). Germline CDR1 SGHAT, CDR2 FQNNGV. V was shortened by 0 bases and J by 3 bases, with 11 bases between the two germline ends. The length of the CDR3 is 16 residues. CDR3 in amino acids: CASSLDPGVDTGELFF. The CDR3 nucleotides read TGTGCCAGCAGCTTAGATCCGGGGGTGGACACCGGGGAGCTGTTTTTT.

This clonotype was recorded many times. This rearrangement joins TRBV29-1 to TRBJ2-2, with 10 bases that match TRBD2. The germline V gene has CDR1 SQVTM and CDR2 ANQGSEA. The CDR3 length is 19 residues. V lost 0 bases to trimming and J lost 4 bases; unmatched junction nucleotides: 14. CDR3 sequence: CSVEDNSAGGPSGTGELFF. The CDR3, as DNA: TGCAGCGTTGAAGATAATTCAGCGGGAGGGCCCTCGGGCACCGGGGAGCTGTTTTTT.

This clonotype was seen more than once but under ten times. The rearrangement uses TRBV7-2 and TRBJ1-6; TRBD1 is a possible D gene (6 bases). V lost 5 bases, J lost 10 bases, and 12 bases lay in between. Germline V gene data show CDR1 as SGHTA and CDR2 as FQGNSA. The CDR3 covers 13 residues. The CDR3 DNA reads TGTGCCAGCAGCCACGACAGGCCCTCACCCCTCCACTTT. Its protein product is CASSHDRPSPLHF.

This clonotype occurred many times. The chain employs TRBV29-1 and TRBJ2-3; the match to TRBD1 covers 9 bases. In germline, CDR1 is SQVTM, CDR2 ANQGSEA. This CDR3 has 14 residues. The CDR3 loop reads CSGTGGAGTDTQYF. In nucleotides, the CDR3 is TGCAGTGGAACAGGGGGCGCGGGCACAGATACGCAGTATTTT.

This clonotype appeared many times. V is TRBV7-9 and J is TRBJ2-1; the D gene is possibly TRBD1 (5 bases). V was trimmed by 4 bases and J by 8 bases, leaving 21 bases between them. CDR3 size: 16 residues. CDR1 and CDR2 from the germline V gene are SEHNR and FQNEAQ (reference sequence). CDR3 amino acids: CASSSRLPGRWDEQFF. For the CDR3, the DNA is TGTGCCAGCAGCTCAAGGCTCCCAGGGCGGTGGGATGAGCAGTTCTTC.

This clonotype appeared a few times. The chain links TRBV9 to TRBJ2-3; TRBD2 matches at 10 bases. The germline V gene has CDR1 SGDLS and CDR2 YYNGEE. V shed 3 bases and J 7 bases; nucleotides not matched to a gene: 8. The CDR3 sequence is 15 residues long. The CDR3 protein is CASSGLAGAGNTQYF. The CDR3 DNA reads TGTGCCAGCAGCGGCCTAGCGGGAGCGGGGAATACGCAGTATTTT.

This clonotype was counted many times. A read error may produce the germline difference seen at one junction end. The chain is built from TRBV18 and TRBJ1-2; maybe TRBD1 (5 bases). Per the germline V gene, CDR1 is KGHSH and CDR2 is LQKENI. The CDR3 sequence is 13 residues long. This chain's CDR3 is CASSPGTDYGYTF. CDR3 in DNA: TGCGCCAGCAGCCCAGGGACCGATTATGGCTACACCTTC.

The chain is built from TRBV7-2 and TRBJ2-5; TRBD1 matches 8 bases. J was trimmed by 5 bases and V by 5 bases; bases with no gene match: 10. In germline, CDR1 is SGHTA, CDR2 FQGNSA. CDR3 length equals 15 residues. The CDR3 DNA sequence: TGTGCCAGCAGCGCCCGACAGGGGATTTCGGAGACCCAGTACTTC. Translated: CASSARQGISETQYF.

This chain uses TRBV4-2 with TRBJ2-3, with D uncertain. Germline CDR1 reads LGHNA; CDR2 reads YNFKEQ. The V gene lost 2 bases and the J gene lost 5 bases, with 14 bases spanning the gap. This CDR3 comprises 15 residues. The CDR3: CASSQLGPGRDTQYF. CDR3 sequence (DNA): TGTGCCAGCAGCCAACTCGGGCCCGGCCGAGATACGCAGTATTTT.

The V call is TRBV4-2, the J call TRBJ2-4; D gene unclear. This CDR3 contains 18 residues. The germline V and J ends were trimmed by 10 bases and 0 bases, with 25 bases remaining between them. The germline CDR1 and CDR2 sequences are LGHNA and YNFKEQ. The CDR3 here is CANHKILPARLAKNIQYF. DNA for the CDR3: TGTGCCAACCACAAAATACTACCGGCCAGACTAGCCAAAAACATTCAGTACTTC.

This clonotype was seen more than once but under ten times. The gene calls are TRBV6-2 or TRBV6-3 and TRBJ1-6, with TRBD1 matching over 8 bases. J gave up 0 bases and V 6 bases, and 4 bases lay outside the gene matches. The CDR3 length is 16 residues. Per the germline V gene, CDR1 is MNHEY and CDR2 is SVGEGT. Written as DNA, the CDR3 is TGTGCCAGCAGGACAGGGGCCAGCTCCTATAATTCACCCCTCCACTTT. The encoded protein is CASRTGASSYNSPLHF.

The CDR3 reads CASSLSSSGEQFF. Written as DNA, the CDR3 is TGTGCCAGCAGTTTATCCTCTAGCGGTGAGCAGTTCTTC. The chain links TRBV12-3 or TRBV12-4 to TRBJ2-1, with 7 positions matching TRBD2. Unmatched junction bases numbered 4, after V lost 2 bases and J lost 9 bases. The CDR3 is made up of 13 amino acids.

This chain uses TRBV9 with TRBJ2-7, with D possibly TRBD1 on 5 matching bases. The V gene lost 3 bases and the J gene lost 4 bases, with 11 bases spanning the gap. CDR1 and CDR2 from the germline V gene are SGDLS and YYNGEE. The length of the CDR3 is 13 residues. The CDR3 spells CASSAGLLYEQYF. In DNA form, the CDR3 reads TGTGCCAGCAGCGCAGGGCTCCTATACGAGCAGTACTTC.

This clonotype came up a few times. The J gene is TRBJ1-1, the V gene TRBV3-1; TRBD1 might be the D (5 bases). Germline V gives CDR1 LGHDT, CDR2 YNNKEL (reference sequence). The CDR3 is made up of 16 amino acids. The V end was cut by 0 bases, the J end by 4 bases, with 15 bases between. DNA for the CDR3: TGTGCCAGCAGCCAAGAGTGGACGGGGGGAAGCACTGAAGCTTTCTTT. This sequence encodes CASSQEWTGGSTEAFF.

The chain links TRBV27 to TRBJ2-5; TRBD2 matches 13 bases. Trimming cost V 5 bases and J 1 base; bases outside gene matches: 4. CDR3 length: 16 amino acids. Germline V CDR1 and CDR2: MNHEY, SMNVEV (reference sequence). The CDR3 DNA reads TGTGCCAGCAGTCAGACTAGCGGGGGGACCCAAGAGACCCAGTACTTC. Translated: CASSQTSGGTQETQYF.

This clonotype has just a few counts. The chain employs TRBV29-1 and TRBJ1-3, with D hard to call. The CDR3 spans 11 residues. Germline CDR1 SQVTM, CDR2 ANQGSEA. Trimming pared 5 bases from V and 9 bases from J, leaving 11 bases between. In nucleotides, the CDR3 is TGCAGCGTTCTAAGTAGATCCACCATATATTTT. Translation gives CSVLSRSTIYF.

This clonotype has only a few counts. CDR3 nucleotides: TGCGCCAGCAGCCAAGACCCGAGTGGACAGGGGGCGCAGGGCTACACCTTC. Encoded protein: CASSQDPSGQGAQGYTF. The gene calls are TRBV4-3 and TRBJ1-2, with 11 bases aligning to TRBD1. Looked up from germline, CDR1 is LGHNA and CDR2 is YSLEER. The trim removed 0 bases at V and 8 bases at J, leaving 11 bases unmatched. The CDR3 covers 17 residues.

The chain's CDR3 is CASSQDPGYSSYEQYF. The DNA for the CDR3 is TGCGCCAGCAGCCAAGACCCGGGGTACAGCTCCTACGAGCAGTACTTC. The J gene is TRBJ2-7, the V gene TRBV4-3; weak D call: TRBD2 (5 bases). Trimming stripped 0 bases from V and 0 bases from J, with 12 bases between. CDR1 is LGHNA, CDR2 YSLEER, per germline. There are 16 residues in the CDR3.

There are many counts of this clonotype. This chain links TRBV7-8 with TRBJ1-1; no clear D. This CDR3 spans 12 amino acids. Germline lookup yields CDR1 SGHVS and CDR2 FQNEAQ. The V end was cut by 0 bases, the J end by 11 bases, with 10 bases between. The CDR3 region has the DNA TGTGCCAGCAGCTTAGCCAGACGGACCGCTTTCTTT. Its translation: CASSLARRTAFF.

This clonotype was detected a few times. The chain recombines TRBV7-7 with TRBJ2-5, with TRBD1 matching 7 bases. The CDR3 extends over 15 amino acids. Germline values: CDR1 SSHAT, CDR2 FNYEAQ (reference sequence). The junction had 10 bases not matched to a gene; V was cut back by 5 bases and J by 4 bases. Written as DNA, the CDR3 is TGTGCCAGCAGCCGATCATGGGCAGGGGGAGAGACCCAGTACTTC. Amino acid sequence: CASSRSWAGGETQYF.

Many counts were recorded for this clonotype. The gene calls are TRBV6-1 and TRBJ2-1, with a tentative D call TRBD2 (7 bases). V lost 6 bases, J lost 3 bases, and 15 bases lay in between. Germline lookup yields CDR1 MNHNS and CDR2 SASEGT. CDR3 length: 15 residues. The CDR3 loop is CASSPTGGFYNEQFF. Here the CDR3 DNA reads TGTGCCAGCAGCCCGACGGGGGGCTTCTACAATGAGCAGTTCTTC.

The sample holds a few counts of this clonotype. The chain has TRBV10-3 and TRBJ2-6, with a possible D match to TRBD2 (6 bases). The germline CDR1 and CDR2 sequences are ENHRY and SYGVKD. V was cut by 8 bases and J by 1 base, with 15 bases left in between. CDR3 size: 16 residues. CDR3: CAILVVGGSGANVLTF. CDR3 in DNA: TGTGCCATCTTGGTGGTGGGGGGTTCTGGGGCCAACGTCCTGACTTTC.

This chain connects TRBV4-1 to TRBJ2-5; D is ambiguous. V was clipped by 0 bases and J by 3 bases, with 17 bases between them. Germline V CDR1 and CDR2: MGHRA, YSYEKL. This CDR3 spans 17 amino acids. The CDR3 DNA follows: TGCGCCAGCAGCCAAGATAGTATCGGCCGAAGGAAAGAGACCCAGTACTTC. Amino acids: CASSQDSIGRRKETQYF.

This clonotype has a handful of counts. The CDR3 DNA sequence: TGCAGTGCTAGAGATCGTATAGGGGATTCACCCCTCCACTTT. Translating it yields CSARDRIGDSPLHF. This chain uses TRBV20-1 with TRBJ1-6; maybe TRBD1 (5 bases). Per the germline V gene, CDR1 is DFQATT and CDR2 is SNEGSKA (reference sequence). This CDR3 region has 14 residues. Deletions cut 0 bases from V and 8 bases from J, with 11 bases between.

The V call is TRBV4-3, the J call TRBJ2-1; the D gene is possibly TRBD2 (6 bases). V lost 1 base and J 6 bases, leaving 13 bases between the germline ends. The CDR3 has 15 residues. The germline gives CDR1 LGHNA, CDR2 YSLEER. The CDR3 loop is CASSQGFSGTNEQFF. CDR3 DNA sequence: TGCGCCAGCAGCCAAGGGTTTAGCGGAACCAATGAGCAGTTCTTC.

This clonotype was detected only a few times. J is TRBJ1-6 and V is TRBV3-1, with a tentative D call TRBD1 (5 bases). CDR1 and CDR2 from the germline V gene are LGHDT and YNNKEL (reference sequence). The V gene lost 9 bases and the J gene lost 7 bases, with 19 bases spanning the gap. This CDR3 has 15 amino acids. The CDR3 DNA reads TGTGCCAGTCAAACCGGGGGGACGGCCAATTCACCCCTCCACTTT. Residues: CASQTGGTANSPLHF.

This clonotype occurred a few times. The rearrangement joins TRBV6-2 or TRBV6-3 to TRBJ1-4; D gene uncertain. V was cut by 2 bases and J by 8 bases, with 3 bases left in between. The CDR3 is made up of 11 amino acids. Germline V gene data show CDR1 as MNHEY and CDR2 as SVGEGT. CDR3 DNA: TGTGCCAGCAGTTACAGCGAAAAACTGTTTTTT. Protein: CASSYSEKLFF.

Notes on this clonotype: A much larger clone differs from this one at a single base, so this may be a read error. This sequence joins TRBV29-1 and TRBJ2-7; no clear D gene. The CDR3 is 12 residues long. Germline V gene lookup returns CDR1 SQVTM and CDR2 ANQGSEA. Here the CDR3 reads CSVGTGFYEQDF. DNA of the CDR3: TGCAGCGTTGGGACCGGATTCTACGAGCAGGACTTC.

V gene TRBV2 combines with J gene TRBJ2-1, with 8 nucleotides matching TRBD2. CDR1 SNHLY and CDR2 FYNNEI come from the germline V gene. The CDR3 is 19 residues long. Here the CDR3 reads CTFSPRRATSGGSYNEQFF. CDR3 nucleotides: TGTACCTTCAGCCCAAGGAGGGCTACTAGCGGCGGATCCTACAATGAGCAGTTCTTC.

This clonotype was found many times. This chain uses TRBV12-3 or TRBV12-4 with TRBJ2-5; D is uncertain. The V end was cut by 4 bases, the J end by 5 bases, with 8 bases between. The CDR3 is 12 residues long. CDR3 nucleotides: TGTGCCAGCAGTTCCCTTGAGGAGACCCAGTACTTC. It specifies CASSSLEETQYF.

This clonotype was seen a few times. V usage is TRBV5-1 and J usage is TRBJ2-2; 12 bases line up with TRBD1. V dropped 4 bases and J dropped 8; count of bases not matched to a gene: 9. The CDR3 length is 16 residues. Germline V gene lookup returns CDR1 SGHRS and CDR2 YFSETQ. The CDR3 sequence: CASSGSGQGARGELFF. CDR3 nucleotides: TGCGCCAGCAGCGGATCGGGACAGGGGGCGCGGGGGGAGCTGTTTTTT.

The chain recombines TRBV7-6 with TRBJ2-1, with D maybe TRBD2 (5 bases). CDR3 length: 15 residues. Deletions cut 5 bases from V and 6 bases from J, with 17 bases between. CDR1 is SGHVS and CDR2 is FNYEAQ in the germline V gene. CDR3 nucleotides: TGTGCCAGCAGCCCAGGAGCGGTAGCCCCCAATGAGCAGTTCTTC. Translated, it gives CASSPGAVAPNEQFF.